This T cell receptor (beta chain) stems from a study of blood T cells in healthy people across ages. Using a J-beta primer mix together with a sample-barcoded 5' primer, a second PCR was run for roughly 7 to 11 cycles. TCRdb reprocessed the 5' RACE reads with MiXCR, giving one entry per CDR3 protein. The sample records hundreds of thousands of distinct CDR3 sequences, 20% to 30% being singletons. This clonotype appeared a few times. V lost 2 bases and J lost 0, with 7 bases in between. This CDR3 is built from 15 residues. CDR1 is ENHRY, CDR2 SYGVKD, per germline. These records were also assigned to another study, of T cells of mothers and their children. That paper notes: Overlap ran slightly, non-significantly higher for related than unrelated mother-child pairs.

This sequence originates from a boy between 10 and 17 years old in good health. The sequencing sample was made of blood. The V gene is TRBV10-3, the J gene TRBJ1-4; D uncertain. The CDR3 nucleotides are TGTGCCATCAGTGAGACATTCGCAACTAATGAAAAACTGTTTTTT. This sequence encodes CAISETFATNEKLFF.